One sample yielded the 12 T cell receptor beta chains listed below, sequenced in a study of blood T cell repertoires in COVID-19. Generated by immunoSEQ multiplex PCR, the TCRdb table keeps only in-frame clones and is missing some. The sample shows about 440,000 clones, around 89% of them seen only once. Sequencing was performed on peripheral blood. The receptors originated from a woman aged 30 to 39 with acute or convalescent COVID-19.

This clone was found once. J is TRBJ2-1 and V is TRBV7-3; 10 bases are a match to TRBD1. Per germline, CDR1 SGHTA and CDR2 FQGTGA. The ends lost 5 bases at V and 4 bases at J; junction bases unmatched: 11. The CDR3 sequence is 17 residues long. CDR3 DNA: TGTGCCAGCAGCCCCGGGACAGGGGTTCTTTCTTACAATGAGCAGTTCTTC. Translating it yields CASSPGTGVLSYNEQFF.

The chain uses TRBV3-1 (or the pseudogene TRBV3-2) and TRBJ1-2; 9 nucleotides line up with TRBD1. This CDR3 is built from 15 residues. Losses at the gene ends were 3 bases for V and 4 bases for J; bases not matched to a gene: 6. The germline V gene has CDR1 LGHDT and CDR2 YNNKEL (reference sequence). The CDR3 DNA follows: TGTGCCAGCAGCCAGCAAACGACAGGGGGCTATGGCTACACCTTC. Its translation: CASSQQTTGGYGYTF.

The chain employs TRBV29-1 and TRBJ2-7, with no clear D. V shed 4 bases and J shed 6 bases, with 13 bases lying between them. Germline V gives CDR1 SQVTM, CDR2 ANQGSEA. CDR3 length: 12 residues. CDR3 sequence reads: CSVARHPAEQYF. The CDR3 DNA sequence: TGCAGCGTTGCGAGACACCCCGCCGAGCAGTACTTC.

This clone was seen once. The V gene is TRBV5-1, the J gene TRBJ1-2; D might be TRBD1 (5 bases). V was pared by 4 bases and J by 4 bases, with 14 bases between. Germline assignment: CDR1 SGHRS and CDR2 YFSETQ. The CDR3 consists of 14 residues. CDR3 nucleotide sequence: TGCGCCAGCAGCGCGGGGACGGCTCTCTATGGCTACACCTTC. This codes for CASSAGTALYGYTF.

The chain recombines TRBV2 with TRBJ2-3; TRBD2 matches 11 bases. CDR3 length: 15 amino acids. The trim removed 2 bases at V and 6 bases at J, leaving 4 bases unmatched. The germline gives CDR1 SNHLY, CDR2 FYNNEI. CDR3 residues: CASSERLAGMDTQYF. DNA for the CDR3: TGTGCCAGCAGTGAAAGACTAGCGGGGATGGATACGCAGTATTTT.

The CDR3 DNA reads TGTGCCAGCAGTAGTTGGGGCGGGGAAGAGACCCAGTACTTC. Its protein product is CASSSWGGEETQYF. The J gene is TRBJ2-5, the V gene TRBV27; D perhaps matches TRBD2 (6 bases). Deletions cut 5 bases from V and 3 bases from J, with 13 bases between. The CDR3 loop spans 14 amino acids. Germline CDR1 is MNHEY and CDR2 is SMNVEV (reference sequence).

The CDR3 spells CASSPDNSGSYEQYF. CDR3 bases: TGTGCCAGCAGCCCAGATAATAGCGGCTCCTACGAGCAGTACTTC. This chain uses TRBV7-9 with TRBJ2-7, with TRBD2 as a possible D gene (6 bases). Germline loops: CDR1 SEHNR, CDR2 FQNEAQ (reference sequence). Trimming left V 5 bases short and J 0 bases short, with 14 bases between. This CDR3 comprises 15 residues.

The chain has TRBV5-1 and TRBJ1-5, with D possibly being TRBD1 (5 bases). Germline CDR1 is SGHRS and CDR2 is YFSETQ. This CDR3 comprises 14 residues. Trimming took 4 bases from V and 6 from J, leaving 14 bases between them. The CDR3 is CASSVRGGSQPQHF. As DNA, the CDR3 is TGCGCCAGCAGCGTCCGGGGGGGTAGTCAGCCCCAGCATTTT.

This clone was counted once. The rearrangement uses TRBV27 and TRBJ2-5; TRBD1 might be the D (5 bases). CDR1 MNHEY and CDR2 SMNVEV come from the germline V gene (reference sequence). The CDR3 is made up of 13 amino acids. V was trimmed by 8 bases and J by 5 bases, leaving 15 bases between them. The CDR3 coding sequence is TGTGCCAGCCGGAGTCAGGGAAACGAGACCCAGTACTTC. This sequence encodes CASRSQGNETQYF.

The chain combines TRBV13 with TRBJ2-3; 13 positions agree with TRBD2. The CDR3 covers 20 residues. Germline loops: CDR1 PRHDT, CDR2 FYEKMQ (reference sequence). Trimming cost V 5 bases and J 8 bases; bases outside gene matches: 22. CDR3 protein: CASSQTRLAGGQEAAGTQYF. The CDR3 bases are TGTGCCAGCAGCCAAACGAGACTAGCGGGGGGTCAGGAGGCGGCAGGTACGCAGTATTTT.

V usage is TRBV28 and J usage is TRBJ2-6; tentative D call: TRBD2 (6 bases). CDR3 length: 15 amino acids. The germline V gene has CDR1 MDHEN and CDR2 SYDVKM. Trimming cost V 3 bases and J 3 bases, with 9 bases left between them. The chain's CDR3 is CASSFRGFGANVLTF. The CDR3 DNA sequence: TGTGCCAGCAGTTTCCGGGGGTTTGGGGCCAACGTCCTGACTTTC.

The rearrangement uses TRBV7-3 and TRBJ2-1; possible D gene TRBD2, 5 bases. CDR3 length equals 16 residues. Germline CDR1 and CDR2: SGHTA and FQGTGA. Trimming left V 5 bases short and J 6 bases short, with 20 bases between. The CDR3 DNA reads as TGTGCCAGCAGCCTGGCGGGTACCACCTTCGGCAATGAGCAGTTCTTC. It translates to CASSLAGTTFGNEQFF.